The rows below give T cell receptor beta chains drawn from one sample of a study of chemoradiotherapy in HPV16-positive cancers. Method: immunoSEQ multiplex PCR; TCRdb's copy keeps in-frame clones and lacks some. The repertoire holds 15,000 to 20,000 clones, 85% to 95% seen once, with 11% to 15% in the top ten. The sample in question was blood, obtained from a patient who underwent chemoradiotherapy. The source is a human donor with HPV-associated anogenital cancer. Each CDR3 is given without its conserved first and last residue. Each record gives: V gene, J gene, CDR3 protein.

V: TRBV4-3; J: TRBJ2-3; CDR3: ASSQDPRADTQY
V: TRBV11-3; J: TRBJ2-2; CDR3: ASSPGGEYGELF
V: TRBV7-7; J: TRBJ2-1; CDR3: ASSTGLAGGGGEQF
V: TRBV14; J: TRBJ2-7; CDR3: ASSHRRRSSYEQY
V: TRBV12-5; J: TRBJ2-1; CDR3: ASAVAGGQFEQF
V: TRBV13; J: TRBJ2-1; CDR3: ASSLGLGGVEQF
V: TRBV14; J: TRBJ2-2; CDR3: ARQGLNTGELF
V: TRBV7-6; J: TRBJ2-1; CDR3: ASSPIAGGGYNEQF
V: TRBV27; J: TRBJ2-7; CDR3: ASSFRGQGGTYEQY
V: TRBV6-6; J: TRBJ1-1; CDR3: ASSYLPGQGRTEAF
V: TRBV7-9; J: TRBJ1-6; CDR3: ASSLDGTYNSPLH
V: TRBV20-1; J: TRBJ1-1; CDR3: SAISTPEAF
V: TRBV4-2; J: TRBJ2-3; CDR3: ASSPERVQYTQY
V: TRBV5-1; J: TRBJ1-3; CDR3: ASSHPSGNTIY
V: TRBV7-2; J: TRBJ1-1; CDR3: ASSLGGQNTEAF
V: TRBV30; J: TRBJ1-2; CDR3: AWSIGVIYGYT
V: TRBV10-2; J: TRBJ2-3; CDR3: ASSGATSGGYSDTQY
V: TRBV7-2; J: TRBJ1-1; CDR3: ASSLYRAVDAEAF
V: TRBV18; J: TRBJ2-7; CDR3: ASSLGPGLAGYEQY
V: TRBV7-9; J: TRBJ1-4; CDR3: ASSTRGQGASNEKLF
V: TRBV7-9; J: TRBJ2-7; CDR3: ASSETSGGIYEQY
V: TRBV7-2; J: TRBJ1-5; CDR3: ASSRDRVDQPQH
V: TRBV15; J: TRBJ2-4; CDR3: ATSDLGTGFKY
V: TRBV5-6; J: TRBJ1-2; CDR3: ASSRVTGVGDYGYT
V: TRBV10-3; J: TRBJ2-2; CDR3: AINQGATTGELF
V: TRBV9; J: TRBJ2-1; CDR3: ASSLTGTGGNNEQF
V: TRBV7-6; J: TRBJ1-4; CDR3: ASSKNLGPNEKLF
V: TRBV27; J: TRBJ1-5; CDR3: ASRTGYSNQPQH
V: TRBV11-2; J: TRBJ2-1; CDR3: ASSSLAGYNEQF
V: TRBV6-1; J: TRBJ2-1; CDR3: ASSAGQGPHNEQF
V: TRBV5-1; J: TRBJ2-2; CDR3: ASSSMTGSRGTGELF
V: TRBV27; J: TRBJ1-5; CDR3: ASSLFGGIADQPQH
V: TRBV4-1; J: TRBJ2-3; CDR3: ASSQDLGLAGGISTDTQY
V: TRBV29-1; J: TRBJ2-3; CDR3: SVGGLAGTSTDTQY
V: TRBV23-1; J: TRBJ1-6; CDR3: ASSRSPDNSPLH